Below, one T cell receptor (beta chain) is given with its context. This clonotype was seen at least ten times. Its antigen has not been determined. Base-call qualities are not available, and no considerably larger clone is one nucleotide away. The germline V gene gives CDR1 as SGHTA and CDR2 as FQGNSA. CDR3 length: 13 amino acids, cysteine to phenylalanine. The only DNA kept is the CDR3, 39 bases in frame from the first base. Trimming takes 8 bases from V and 10 bases from J, and the germline ends sit 17 bases apart. TCR beta CDR3 regions were amplified from RNA transcripts. The TCR CDR3 was subjected to a first round of RT-PCR using the HTBI primer set and the Qiagen OneStep RT-PCR kit. The libraries were constructed in a second round of multiplex PCR and then size-selected and purified. Paired-end sequencing of the libraries was performed with 100 bp reads on an Illumina HiSeq2000. The study's processing was this. Raw data were processed with SOAPnuke, discarding reads with adapters, uncalled bases, mean Phred below 15, or no exact constant-primer or identifier match. High-quality paired reads were merged with COPE v1.2.5, and unique nucleotide sequences were defined as clonotypes. MiTCR v1.1 was used to align clonotypes to the IMGT TRBV, TRBD and TRBJ reference segments. The analysis was restricted to V-J combinations with a frequency above 0.0001, which together covered approximately 99% of the repertoires. The TCS score was defined as F50 (clonal expansion) divided by E x V (chaos), with BLOSUM62-based TCRdist calculated between CDR3 peptides within each V-J. Welch's t-statistics and random forest reduced roughly 530 V-J features to about 13, which were used in a naive Bayes classifier (R e1071). TCRdb itself trimmed the public reads at Q25 with fastp, ran MiXCR and retained productive beta chains. Records with the same CDR3 protein are collapsed into one entry carrying the most frequent genes and DNA. Clone size and V and J calls follow TCRdb, not the original study. Within this sample are hundreds of thousands of distinct CDR3 sequences, with about 14% of them counted one time only. Clones ranked in the top ten supply about 13% of the sample.

This specimen belongs to a study of T cells in Graves' hyperthyroidism and ophthalmopathy (dated by TCRdb to the late 2010s). Background on the whole study: Peripheral blood samples were taken at the time of initial diagnosis, prior to any treatment. An independent validation cohort of 18 to 20 hyperthyroidism patients and about 15 patients who later progressed to ophthalmopathy tested prospective prediction of ophthalmopathy. To identify distinguishing TCR V-J signatures, a discovery cohort of 90 to 100 patients was used, comprising 40 to 45 with Graves' ophthalmopathy and around 57 with stable Graves' hyperthyroidism. The paper reports TCR Vbeta CDR3 sequencing of more than 120 peripheral blood samples: around 41 ophthalmopathy, under 80 hyperthyroidism and around 17 progressor patients. In addition, the study compared T-cell repertoires in thyroid tissue and in blood from roughly six Graves' hyperthyroidism patients. For training and testing, the approximately 92 patients in the discovery cohort were randomly divided in a 7:3 ratio. Following sampling, methimazole starting at 30 mg daily was given to hyperthyroidism patients, and high-dose intravenous methylprednisolone was given to ophthalmopathy patients. Beyond this particular receptor, the publication reports: In validation, progression to ophthalmopathy was predicted by the model with nearly 71% sensitivity and under 85% specificity, a median of approximately 6.5 months before onset. Ophthalmopathy was separated from stable hyperthyroidism by a 13 V-J signature model, with 85% to 90% sensitivity and about 81% specificity obtained in cross-validation and 80%/75% obtained in testing. Most expanded thyroid clonotypes (frequency above 0.001) were also detected in blood, a finding suggesting that blood repertoires may reflect thyroid immune responses. Sample size was not statistically predetermined, and blinding of investigators to group allocation was not performed.

Ophthalmopathy patients had moderately to severely active disease, with a Clinical Activity Score of 3 or more, a NOSPECS grade of 4 or more, and a disease duration of less than 3 months. Any patient with an uncontrolled infection, another autoimmune disease, pregnancy or lactation was excluded. Diagnoses were based on clinical symptoms, serum thyroxine and TRAb, thyroid ultrasound and orbital computed tomography. PBMCs were separated from around 9.1 ml of fresh peripheral blood using Ficoll-Paque density gradient centrifugation. Trizol reagent was used to extract total RNA, and RNA quality was then checked on an Agilent 2100 Bioanalyzer.

The rearrangement joined TRBV7-2 to TRBJ1-4; the D gene is unclear. The sequence derives from a man aged 18 to 30 with Graves' ophthalmopathy. The sequencing sample was made of blood. The CDR3 protein: CASGHDGNGKLFF. The nucleotides read TGTGCCAGCGGCCATGATGGAAACGGAAAACTGTTTTTT.